Shown below are 7 T cell receptor beta chains from a single sample sequenced in a study of blood T cells in healthy people across ages. The use of a sample-barcoded 5' primer and a J-beta primer mix characterized a second PCR of roughly 6 to 11 cycles. TCRdb analysed the 5' RACE reads with MiXCR anew, one entry per CDR3 protein. This sample has about 1 million distinct CDR3 sequences, with about 25% found just once. These data also formed part of another study, on T cells of mothers and their children.

Sequenced sample: blood. Receptor source: a girl aged 2 to 10 in good health.

In its sample, this clonotype was seen a few times. The chain recombines TRBV28 with TRBJ2-5, with TRBD1 identical over 8 bases. CDR1 is MDHEN and CDR2 is SYDVKM in the germline V gene. The CDR3 has 16 amino acids. V trimming: 4 bases; J trimming: 3 bases; junction bases outside the gene matches: 10. Written as DNA, the CDR3 is TGTGCCAGCAGTTCCCTAGGGACAGGCACGAAAGAGACCCAGTACTTC. Amino acids: CASSSLGTGTKETQYF.

The CDR3 DNA sequence: TGCAGTGCTGATGGGGATAGGACAGATACGCAGTATTTT. Translating it yields CSADGDRTDTQYF. The gene calls are TRBV20-1 and TRBJ2-3, with unresolved D. The V gene's germline CDR1 is DFQATT and CDR2 SNEGSKA (reference sequence). The CDR3 contains 13 residues. Between the trimmed V and J ends, which lost 5 bases and 3 bases, there was a span of 12 bases.

There are a few counts of this clonotype. The genes are TRBV21-1 and TRBJ1-4; the table assigns TRBD1, which was not confirmed against the DNA. TRBV21-1 is reported as a pseudogene. The CDR3 consists of 11 residues. CDR3 amino acids: CASRGAGKLFF. CDR3 nucleotide sequence: TGTGCCAGCAGAGGGGCGGGAAAACTGTTTTTT.

The chain couples TRBV24-1 to TRBJ2-3; the D gene is possibly TRBD1 (5 bases). CDR1 and CDR2 (germline): KGHDR, SFDVKD. The CDR3 totals 17 residues. The V end lost 3 bases, the J end lost 0 bases, and 15 bases lay between the germline ends. CDR3 DNA: TGTGCCACCAGTGATACGGGCCGAAGGGGAAGCACAGATACGCAGTATTTT. Its translation: CATSDTGRRGSTDTQYF.

The chain links TRBV4-2 to TRBJ2-5; the match to TRBD2 covers 10 bases. This CDR3 is 15 amino acids long. In germline, CDR1 is LGHNA, CDR2 YNFKEQ. The V and J ends lost 1 base and 4 bases, in that order; junction bases with no gene match: 3. The CDR3 loop is CASSQGPSGGETQYF. The CDR3 DNA follows: TGTGCCAGCAGCCAAGGTCCTAGCGGGGGAGAGACCCAGTACTTC.

This clonotype was observed a handful of times. The chain carries TRBV25-1 and TRBJ2-1; D call uncertain. The CDR3 extends over 13 amino acids. Trimming took off 10 bases at V and 1 base at J, with 11 bases between the two ends. From germline, CDR1 is MGHDK and CDR2 SYGVNS. The CDR3 DNA reads as TGTGCCACCGCGTCTGGGTCCTACAATGAGCAGTTCTTC. Translation: CATASGSYNEQFF.

The chain links TRBV29-1 to TRBJ2-1; 8 bases are shared with TRBD1. The germline gives CDR1 SQVTM, CDR2 ANQGSEA. The V and J ends lost 7 bases and 5 bases, in that order; junction bases with no gene match: 7. This CDR3 spans 13 amino acids. CDR3: CSGGQGRDNEQFF. The CDR3 DNA reads TGCAGCGGTGGACAGGGTAGGGACAATGAGCAGTTCTTC.